Listed below are T cell receptor beta chains from one sample, sequenced in a study of OX40 agonist ivuxolimab in advanced cancers. Libraries were prepared by immunoSEQ multiplex PCR; TCRdb keeps only in-frame clonotypes and omits some of them. The data show roughly 100,000 clones, under 85% seen once. The input for sequencing was CD4+ or CD8+ T cells sorted from blood, taken in a trial of the OX40 agonist ivuxolimab. Receptor source: an adult with an advanced solid tumor such as melanoma, head and neck, liver or kidney cancer. Each CDR3 is given with its conserved first and last residue. Fields, in order: clone size, J gene, V gene, D gene, CDR3 DNA, CDR3 protein. D genes are given only for firm matches. The size entry is marked missing in some rows and otherwise reads once, few, many or a size class.

>.|TRBJ2-1|TRBV6-1|TRBD1
TGTGCCAGCCCCAGGAGGAGTGACAGGGCGGATGAGCAGTTCTTC
CASPRRSDRADEQFF
>.|TRBJ2-3|TRBV19|.
TGTGCCAGCCACCTAGGAGCAAGCAACACAGATACGCAGTATTTT
CASHLGASNTDTQYF
>once|TRBJ2-7|TRBV27|TRBD1
TGTGCCAGCAGTCCACGGACAGGCGACGACAGCTCCTACGAGCAGTACTTC
CASSPRTGDDSSYEQYF
>.|TRBJ1-1|TRBV5-5|TRBD1
TGTGCCAGCAGCACCCGGACAGGGGGCCCGCGGCCTGAAGCTTTCTTT
CASSTRTGGPRPEAFF
>.|TRBJ2-7|TRBV18|TRBD2
TGTGCCAGCTCACCAAGGGGACTAGCGGGGACCTACGAGCAGTACTTC
CASSPRGLAGTYEQYF
>.|TRBJ1-6|TRBV25-1|.
TGTGCCAGCAGTGAATCGGTGGATTCACCCCTCCACTTT
CASSESVDSPLHF
>.|TRBJ2-1|TRBV15|TRBD2
TGTGCCACCAGCAGAGCACTAGCGGGGTACAATGAGCAGTTCTTC
CATSRALAGYNEQFF
>.|TRBJ1-2|TRBV6-5|TRBD1
TGTGCCAGCAGTTACGTACAGGGGGGAGGCTACACCTTC
CASSYVQGGGYTF
>.|TRBJ2-7|TRBV15|.
TGTGCCACCAGCAGAGACCACTACGAGCAGTACTTC
CATSRDHYEQYF
>.|TRBJ2-7|TRBV2|TRBD1
TGTGCCAGCAGGAGACAGGGAAACTCCTACGAGCAGTACTTC
CASRRQGNSYEQYF
>.|TRBJ2-6|TRBV19|.
TGTGCCAGTAGTGGGGGGCCTGGGGCCAACGTCCTGACTTTC
CASSGGPGANVLTF
>once|TRBJ2-1|TRBV27|.
TGTGCCAGCAGTTTCGGGACTCAAAACAATGAGCAGTTCTTC
CASSFGTQNNEQFF
>many|TRBJ2-7|TRBV7-6|TRBD2
TGTGCCAGCAGCCTCGGACTAGCGGTAACCTCCTACGAGCAGTACTTC
CASSLGLAVTSYEQYF
>few|TRBJ2-1|TRBV2|TRBD2
TGTGCCAGCCTGAGCGGGATCCTTTGGGGTAATGAGCAGTTCTTC
CASLSGILWGNEQFF
>.|TRBJ1-5|TRBV30|.
TGTGCCTGGAGTGTACAGATACGAGGGCAAATTACTTATAGCAATCAGCCCCAGCATTTT
CAWSVQIRGQITYSNQPQHF
>.|TRBJ2-1|TRBV7-2|.
TGTGCCAGCAGCAGGCCCCAAGCGCAAGTCAAGGATGAGCAGTTCTTC
CASSRPQAQVKDEQFF
>.|TRBJ1-4|TRBV9|.
TGTGCCAGCAGCGTAGGAGTTGCAACTAATGAAAAACTGTTTTTT
CASSVGVATNEKLFF
>.|TRBJ1-3|TRBV19|TRBD1
TGTGCCAGTAGTATAGTTGGGACAGAAGGAAACACCATATATTTT
CASSIVGTEGNTIYF
>.|TRBJ2-1|TRBV13|TRBD2
TGTGCCAGCAGTTCCCTGGTCCTTAGCGGGAGAGTTGATGAGCAGTTCTTC
CASSSLVLSGRVDEQFF
>.|TRBJ2-1|TRBV18|TRBD2
TGTGCCAGCTCAGAAAGCGGGAGCCCTTACAATGAGCAGTTCTTC
CASSESGSPYNEQFF
>.|TRBJ2-7|TRBV7-9|.
TGTGCCAGCAGCTTAGATTTCGAGCAGTACTTC
CASSLDFEQYF
>.|TRBJ2-7|TRBV30|.
TGTGCCTGGAGTGTACCCCAGAGCTACGAGCAGTACTTC
CAWSVPQSYEQYF
>.|TRBJ2-5|TRBV4-3|.
TGCGCCAGCAGCCAAGATCTCCCCGGGGGGACCCAGTACTTC
CASSQDLPGGTQYF
>once|TRBJ2-7|TRBV29-1|.
TGCAGCGTTGGAATCAGTTCCTACGAGCAGTACTTC
CSVGISSYEQYF
>.|TRBJ1-3|TRBV21-1|.
TGTGCCAGCAGCGACAGGGAGTCTGGAAACACCATATATTTT
CASSDRESGNTIYF
>.|TRBJ2-3|TRBV19|.
TGTGCCAGTAGTATAGGGGCCGCAGCCACAGATACGCAGTATTTT
CASSIGAAATDTQYF
>.|TRBJ1-4|TRBV5-1|.
TGCGCCAGCAGGAGTGATTTTGCAACTAATGAAAAACTGTTTTTT
CASRSDFATNEKLFF
>.|TRBJ2-7|TRBV19|.
TGTGCCAGTAGTCGCAGGGTCGGCGAGCAGTACTTC
CASSRRVGEQYF
>.|TRBJ2-3|TRBV5-4|TRBD2
TGTGCCAGCAGCTCCCCCGGTCTAGCGGGAGGGACAGATACGCAGTATTTT
CASSSPGLAGGTDTQYF
>.|TRBJ2-7|TRBV4-2|.
TGTGCCAGCAGCCAAGACTACCCGCGGGAGCAGTACTTC
CASSQDYPREQYF
>.|TRBJ1-1|TRBV28|.
TGTGCCAGCAGTTTAGGACGGCAGGCGGCTTTCTTT
CASSLGRQAAFF
>.|TRBJ2-7|TRBV6-5|.
TGTGCCAGCCGGGGGAGCTACTCCTACGAGCAGTACTTC
CASRGSYSYEQYF
>.|TRBJ1-3|TRBV28|.
TGTGCCAGCACTAATTTGGGGGCACCGGGAAACACCATATATTTT
CASTNLGAPGNTIYF
>.|TRBJ2-1|TRBV7-3|TRBD2
TGTGCCAGCAGCCTAGCGGGAGGGGTAAATGAGCAGTTCTTC
CASSLAGGVNEQFF
>.|TRBJ1-2|TRBV30|TRBD1
TGCGCCTGGAGTGTTACGACAGGGGAAGGCTACACCTTC
CAWSVTTGEGYTF
>.|TRBJ1-2|TRBV7-9|.
TGTGCCAGCAGCGCCCGGGACCCATTGAGGGGTCGCTACACCTTC
CASSARDPLRGRYTF
>.|TRBJ1-2|TRBV10-3|.
TGTGCCATCAGTGATGAAGGGAGGAATGGCTACACCTTC
CAISDEGRNGYTF
>.|TRBJ2-3|TRBV30|TRBD2
TGTGCCTGGAGACCCCCGGGACTAGCCTGGACAGATACGCAGTATTTT
CAWRPPGLAWTDTQYF
>.|TRBJ2-1|TRBV30|.
TGTGCCTGGTCGGTGGGGGGCTCCTACAATGAGCAGTTCTTC
CAWSVGGSYNEQFF
>.|TRBJ2-1|TRBV5-1|TRBD1
TGCGCCAGCAGCAAAGACAGGGTTCAGGTCACGTCTAAGTTCTTC
CASSKDRVQVTSKFF
>once|TRBJ2-7|TRBV7-6|.
TGTGCCAGCAGCTTGACAGGCTACGAGCAGTACTTC
CASSLTGYEQYF
>.|TRBJ1-2|TRBV4-1|.
TGCGCCAGCAGCCAAGTCCCAGGGTACCATGGCTACACCTTC
CASSQVPGYHGYTF
>.|TRBJ2-3|TRBV7-6|.
TGTGCCAGCAGTACCATAGATACGCAGTATTTT
CASSTIDTQYF
>.|TRBJ1-5|TRBV7-2|TRBD1
TGTGCCAGCAGCTTATTACAGGGGCAGCCCCAGCATTTT
CASSLLQGQPQHF
>.|TRBJ2-3|TRBV7-9|TRBD2
TGTGCCAGCAGCTCCCCGCCGGGACTAGCGGGAGGGCCGGGGGATACGCAGTATTTT
CASSSPPGLAGGPGDTQYF
>.|TRBJ2-7|TRBV19|TRBD1
TGTGCCAGTAGTCTGGGACAGGAGGGCGAGCAGTACTTC
CASSLGQEGEQYF
>once|TRBJ2-7|TRBV28|.
TGTGCCTCCTCCGATAGGGTCTCCTACGAGCAGTACTTC
CASSDRVSYEQYF